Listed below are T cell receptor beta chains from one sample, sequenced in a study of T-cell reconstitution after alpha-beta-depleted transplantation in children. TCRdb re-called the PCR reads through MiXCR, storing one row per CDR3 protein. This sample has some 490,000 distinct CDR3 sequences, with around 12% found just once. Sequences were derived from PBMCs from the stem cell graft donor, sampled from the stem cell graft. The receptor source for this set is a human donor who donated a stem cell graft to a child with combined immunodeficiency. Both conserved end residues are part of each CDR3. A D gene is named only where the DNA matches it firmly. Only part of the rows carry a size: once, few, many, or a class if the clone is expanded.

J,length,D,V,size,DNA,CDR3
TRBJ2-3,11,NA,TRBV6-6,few,TGTGCCAGCACCATGGGAGATACGCAGTATTTT,CASTMGDTQYF
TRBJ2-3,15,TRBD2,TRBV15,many,TGTGCCACCAGCGACGAGCGGGGGTCCACAGATACGCAGTATTTT,CATSDERGSTDTQYF
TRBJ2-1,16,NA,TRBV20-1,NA,TGCTGTGCTAGTCCCCCTGTCGGGAACATATACAATGAGCAGTTCTTC,CCASPPVGNIYNEQFF
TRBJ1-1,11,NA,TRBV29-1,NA,TGCAGCGGACGAAAGAACACTGAAGCTTTCTTT,CSGRKNTEAFF
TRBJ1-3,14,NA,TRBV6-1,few,TGTGCCAGCAGTGCTATTCACTCTGGAAACACCATATATTTT,CASSAIHSGNTIYF
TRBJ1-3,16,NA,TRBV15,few,TGTGCCACCAGCAGAGATCGGGCGGGCGGGATAAACACCATATATTTT,CATSRDRAGGINTIYF
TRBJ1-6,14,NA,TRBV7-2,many,TGTGCCAGCAGCTTAGGGGGTACAGAATCACCCCTCCACTTT,CASSLGGTESPLHF
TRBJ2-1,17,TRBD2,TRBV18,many,TGTGCCAGCTCACCACGATCTAGCGGGAGTCTATCGGATGAGCAGTTCTTC,CASSPRSSGSLSDEQFF
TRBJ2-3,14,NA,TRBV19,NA,TGTGCCAGTAGTATCGGGGAAAGCACAGATACGCAGTATTTT,CASSIGESTDTQYF
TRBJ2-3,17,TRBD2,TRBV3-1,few,TGTGCCAGCAGCCAAGAGGGGACTAGCGGGATCACAGATACGCAGTATTTT,CASSQEGTSGITDTQYF
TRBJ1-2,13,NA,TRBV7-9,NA,TGTGCCAGCAGCCAAGGGCAGGTCTATGGCTACACCTTC,CASSQGQVYGYTF
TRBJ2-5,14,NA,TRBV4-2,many,TGTGCCAGCAGCCAAGATGCTTCAGCGGAGACCCAGTACTTC,CASSQDASAETQYF
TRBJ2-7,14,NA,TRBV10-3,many,TGTGCCATCAGTGAGTCGTTGGGTCTGGGAGAGCAGTACTTC,CAISESLGLGEQYF
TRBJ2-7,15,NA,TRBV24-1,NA,TGTGCCACCAGTGATTTGCAAGGGACCCCCTACGAGCAGTACTTC,CATSDLQGTPYEQYF
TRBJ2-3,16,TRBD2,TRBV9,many,TGTGCCAGCAGCGTACAGCGGGGGGGCCCGACAGATACGCAGTATTTT,CASSVQRGGPTDTQYF
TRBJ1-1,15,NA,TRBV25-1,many,TGTGCCAGCAGGGGAACGGGGGGGCTTGACACTGAAGCTTTCTTT,CASRGTGGLDTEAFF
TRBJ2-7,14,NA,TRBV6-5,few,TGTGCCGCTACCAGGGGCACCGGGGGCTACGAGCAGTACTTC,CAATRGTGGYEQYF
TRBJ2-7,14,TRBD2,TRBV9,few,TGTGCCAGCAGCGCGGGACTAGCGGGAGATAGGCAGTACTTC,CASSAGLAGDRQYF
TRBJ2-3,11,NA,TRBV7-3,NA,TGTGCCAGCAGCATCGGGGATACGCAGTATTTT,CASSIGDTQYF
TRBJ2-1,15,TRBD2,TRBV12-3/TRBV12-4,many,TGTGCCAGCAGTAACGGACTAGCGGGGTACAATGAGCAGTTCTTC,CASSNGLAGYNEQFF
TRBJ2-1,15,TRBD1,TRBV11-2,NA,TGTGCCAGCAGCTTGGGGACAGGGGTTTGGAATGAGCAGTTCTTC,CASSLGTGVWNEQFF
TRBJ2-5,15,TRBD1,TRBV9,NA,TGTGCCAGCAGCGTAGCAGGGACAGGGGAAGAGACCCAGTACTTC,CASSVAGTGEETQYF
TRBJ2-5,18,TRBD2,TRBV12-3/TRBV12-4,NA,TGTGCCAGCAGTTTTCTCCTGACTAGCGGGGGGGCCGGAGAGACCCAGTACTTC,CASSFLLTSGGAGETQYF
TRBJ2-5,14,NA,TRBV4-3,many,TGCGCCAGCAGCCAAGATCGGCGCCCAGAGACCCAGTACTTC,CASSQDRRPETQYF
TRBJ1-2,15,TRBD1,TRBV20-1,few,TGCAGTGCTAGAGCCTCAACAGGGGATCCATATGGCTACACCTTC,CSARASTGDPYGYTF
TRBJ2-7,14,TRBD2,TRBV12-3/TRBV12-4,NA,TGTGCCAGCAGTTCCAACCTAGCGGGACACGAGCAGTACTTC,CASSSNLAGHEQYF
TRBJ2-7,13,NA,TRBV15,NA,TGTGCCACCAGCATACACCCTTCCTACGAGCAGTACTTC,CATSIHPSYEQYF
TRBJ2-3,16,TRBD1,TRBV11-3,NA,TGTGCCAGCAGCTACCGGGACAGGGGGCTTACAGATACGCAGTATTTT,CASSYRDRGLTDTQYF
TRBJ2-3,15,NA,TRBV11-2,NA,TGTGCCAGCAGCCCCACCCGGCCCCGCACAGATACGCAGTATTTT,CASSPTRPRTDTQYF
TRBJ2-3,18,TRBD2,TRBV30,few,TGTGCCTGGAGTAGAGGACTAGCGGGGGACCGCCGCACAGATACGCAGTATTTT,CAWSRGLAGDRRTDTQYF
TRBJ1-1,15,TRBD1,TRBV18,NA,TGTGCCAGCTCACCGGGGGACAGCTTTATCGCTGAAGCTTTCTTT,CASSPGDSFIAEAFF
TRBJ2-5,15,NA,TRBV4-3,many,TGCGCCAGCAGCCAGTCTCCAGGGTCTCAAGAGACCCAGTACTTC,CASSQSPGSQETQYF
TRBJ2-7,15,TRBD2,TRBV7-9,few,TGTGCCAGCAGCCGGACTAGCGGGGCGAACTACGAGCAGTACTTC,CASSRTSGANYEQYF
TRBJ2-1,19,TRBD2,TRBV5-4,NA,TGTGCCAGCAGCTCACGACTAGCGGGGGAAAGGGGTAACGGCAATGAGCAGTTCTTC,CASSSRLAGERGNGNEQFF
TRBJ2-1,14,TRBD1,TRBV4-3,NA,TGCGCCATCAGCCAAGATCCGATATGGGACAGAAAGTTCTTC,CAISQDPIWDRKFF
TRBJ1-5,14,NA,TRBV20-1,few,TGCAGTGCTAGTGAGAGTGTTGGAAATCAGCCCCAGCATTTT,CSASESVGNQPQHF
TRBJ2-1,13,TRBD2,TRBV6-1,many,TGTGCCAGCAGGCTGGGACTAGCGGGAGTTCAGTTCTTC,CASRLGLAGVQFF
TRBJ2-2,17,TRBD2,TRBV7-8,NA,TGTGCCAGCAGCTTAGCTCGTGGCGGGAGTACCACCGGGGAGCTGTTTTTT,CASSLARGGSTTGELFF